Below are 24 T cell receptor beta chains sequenced from a single sample in a study of memory CD4+ T cells and cytomegalovirus serostatus. The sort gate was single viable CD3+CD4+CD8-CD45RO+ cells for memory CD4+ T cells. Sequencing used immunoSEQ multiplex PCR; TCRdb keeps in-frame clones, though not all of them. The table includes some 54,000 clones, over 60% detected once. The specimen was memory CD4+ T cells from blood. These receptors were collected from an adult in good health and CMV-seropositive.

The chain uses TRBV5-4 and TRBJ2-5; no reliable D call. Germline V CDR1 and CDR2: SGHNT, YYREEE (reference sequence). This CDR3 region has 12 residues. The V gene lost 3 bases and the J gene lost 5 bases, with 8 bases spanning the gap. This CDR3 reads CASSYRRETQYF. In DNA, the CDR3 is TGTGCCAGCAGCTACCGGCGGGAGACCCAGTACTTC. Filled out from reference TRBV5-4 and TRBJ2-5, the complete variable domain reads ETGVTQSPTHLIKTRGQQVTLRCSSQSGHNTVSWYQQALGQGPQFIFQYYREEENGRGNFPPRFSGLQFPNYSSELNVNALELDDSALYLCASSYRRETQYFGPGTRLLVL.

The chain links TRBV27 to TRBJ1-5; 9 bases are a match to TRBD1. CDR1 is MNHEY and CDR2 is SMNVEV in the germline V gene (reference sequence). This CDR3 spans 15 amino acids. Trimming took 5 bases from V and 2 from J; bases not matched to a gene: 4. Written as DNA, the CDR3 is TGTGCCAGCAGTGAGGGACAGGGAGGCAATCAGCCCCAGCATTTT. It translates to CASSEGQGGNQPQHF.

The J gene is TRBJ2-2, the V gene TRBV2; D perhaps matches TRBD2 (5 bases). With 5 bases removed from V and 4 bases from J, the gap between germline ends came to 11 bases. The CDR3 is 14 residues long. CDR1 and CDR2 (germline): SNHLY, FYNNEI. The CDR3 nucleotides read TGTGCCAGCAGTAGCGAGGGTAGCACCGGGGAGCTGTTTTTT. It yields the protein CASSSEGSTGELFF. The whole variable domain, filled in from reference TRBV2 and TRBJ2-2, reads EPEVTQTPSHQVTQMGQEVILRCVPISNHLYFYWYRQILGQKVEFLVSFYNNEISEKSEIFDDQFSVERPDGSNFTLKIRSTKLEDSAMYFCASSSEGSTGELFFGEGSRLTVL.

The rearrangement joins TRBV7-2 to TRBJ2-7; D remains unclear. Trimming cost V 4 bases and J 2 bases, with 15 bases left between them. The CDR3 totals 15 residues. The germline CDR1 and CDR2 sequences are SGHTA and FQGNSA. Written as DNA, the CDR3 is TGTGCCAGCAGCTCCCGTGACCTAAATACCTACGAGCAGTACTTC. Its translation: CASSSRDLNTYEQYF.

This clone was detected a few times. This CDR3 is also generated by other DNA sequences in the sample. This chain connects TRBV14 to TRBJ2-5, with D possibly being TRBD1 (6 bases). V lost 3 bases and J lost 1, with 9 bases in between. The CDR3 is 14 residues long. Germline V gives CDR1 SGHDN, CDR2 FVKESK. CDR3 nucleotides: TGTGCCAGCAGCCAGAACAGGGCCCAAGAGACCCAGTACTTC. Translating it yields CASSQNRAQETQYF.

This clone has only one observation. The CDR3 region is CAGSGQMYNEQFF. Here the CDR3 DNA reads TGTGCCGGATCGGGACAGATGTACAATGAGCAGTTCTTC. The V gene is TRBV2, the J gene TRBJ2-1, with 7 bases fitting TRBD1. The V and J ends lost 11 bases and 4 bases, in that order; junction bases with no gene match: 8. CDR1 is SNHLY and CDR2 is FYNNEI in the germline V gene. This CDR3 spans 13 amino acids.

V usage is TRBV28 and J usage is TRBJ2-1, with TRBD1 matching over 12 bases. CDR3 size: 15 residues. J was trimmed by 8 bases and V by 4 bases; bases with no gene match: 6. From germline, CDR1 is MDHEN and CDR2 SYDVKM. The DNA of the CDR3 is TGTGCCAGCAGTTGGGGGGGACAGGGGGCCCATGAGCAGTTCTTC. Translation gives CASSWGGQGAHEQFF.

The chain recombines TRBV28 with TRBJ1-2; D is undetermined. The V and J ends lost 5 bases and 1 base respectively, with 11 bases between them. The CDR3 extends over 14 amino acids. Germline loops: CDR1 MDHEN, CDR2 SYDVKM. The chain's CDR3 is CASSEPGGNYGYTF. The CDR3 nucleotides read TGTGCCAGCAGTGAGCCAGGTGGTAACTATGGCTACACCTTC.

The chain carries TRBV6-1 and TRBJ2-7; a possible D gene is TRBD1 (6 bases). The germline gives CDR1 MNHNS, CDR2 SASEGT. Trimming removed 4 bases at V and 4 bases at J, with 11 bases between. The CDR3 runs 13 residues. The CDR3 is CASSVWGPYEQYF. DNA of the CDR3: TGTGCCAGCAGTGTGTGGGGGCCGTACGAGCAGTACTTC.

The CDR3 reads CASSYTSDSNYGYTF. CDR3 DNA sequence: TGTGCCAGCAGTTACACATCGGACAGTAACTATGGCTACACCTTC. The chain joins TRBV6-6 to TRBJ1-2, with D perhaps TRBD1 (6 bases). From germline, CDR1 is MNHNY and CDR2 SVGAGI (reference sequence). This CDR3 spans 15 amino acids. The V end lost 2 bases, the J end lost 1 base, and 11 bases lay between the germline ends.

This clone was detected only once. The chain joins TRBV30 to TRBJ1-4; maybe TRBD1 (5 bases). Trimming removed 5 bases from V and 7 bases from J, with 8 bases in between. The CDR3 runs 11 residues. Germline assignment: CDR1 GTSNPN and CDR2 SVGIG (reference sequence). CDR3 loop: CAWGGSEKLFF. In nucleotides, the CDR3 is TGTGCCTGGGGGGGGAGTGAAAAACTGTTTTTT.

The rearrangement links TRBV28 to TRBJ2-4, with 8 bases matching TRBD1. The germline V gene encodes CDR1 MDHEN and CDR2 SYDVKM. V dropped 2 bases and J dropped 9; count of bases not matched to a gene: 18. The CDR3 contains 18 residues. The DNA of the CDR3 is TGTGCCAGCAGTTTACTCCCGGGACAGGCCGCCTGGGGTGGCATTCAGTACTTC. It translates to CASSLLPGQAAWGGIQYF.

V gene TRBV5-1 combines with J gene TRBJ2-7; D is possibly TRBD1 (6 bases). The CDR3 consists of 13 residues. Trimming removed 4 bases from V and 2 bases from J, with 10 bases in between. Germline lookup yields CDR1 SGHRS and CDR2 YFSETQ. The CDR3 region has the DNA TGCGCCAGCAGCCGGGGACACACCTACGAGCAGTACTTC. It encodes CASSRGHTYEQYF.

The chain couples TRBV5-5 to TRBJ1-2, with 11 positions matching TRBD1. The CDR3 spans 16 residues. CDR1 is SGHKS, CDR2 YYEKEE, per germline (reference sequence). Trimming at V came to 4 bases and at J to 4 bases, leaving 9 bases not matched to a gene. CDR3 protein: CASSPQRGQGGYGYTF. CDR3 DNA sequence: TGTGCCAGCAGCCCGCAGAGGGGACAGGGGGGCTATGGCTACACCTTC.

The gene calls are TRBV4-1 and TRBJ2-1; 10 bases line up with TRBD2. The CDR3 is 13 residues long. V trimming: 4 bases; J trimming: 10 bases; junction bases outside the gene matches: 4. CDR1 MGHRA and CDR2 YSYEKL come from the germline V gene. The CDR3 nucleotides are TGCGCCAGCAGCCGGCCGGGACTAGCGGAGCAGTTCTTC. Its translation: CASSRPGLAEQFF.

The chain is built from TRBV5-4 and TRBJ2-7, with 9 bases matching TRBD2. The CDR3 totals 15 residues. V dropped 4 bases and J dropped 3; count of bases not matched to a gene: 8. Germline-derived CDR1 and CDR2 are SGHNT and YYREEE (reference sequence). The CDR3 DNA reads TGTGCCAGCAGCCAGGGGGGCGGGAGGGTCTACGAGCAGTACTTC. Protein: CASSQGGGRVYEQYF.

This chain joins TRBV23-1 and TRBJ2-7, with 7 bases lining up with TRBD2. TRBV23-1 falls under the ORF class, with uncertain function. This CDR3 is built from 15 residues. The CDR3 region has the DNA TGCGCGAGAGGGGCATTGGGAGGGGTCACCTACGAGCAGTACTTC. Translation gives CARGALGGVTYEQYF.

The chain links TRBV2 to TRBJ1-1, with 7 bases identical to TRBD1. Germline CDR1 reads SNHLY; CDR2 reads FYNNEI. J gave up 10 bases and V 6 bases, and 8 bases lay outside the gene matches. There are 12 residues in the CDR3. CDR3 DNA: TGTGCCAGCAGGGATCCAGGGGGAACAGCTTTCTTT. Translating it yields CASRDPGGTAFF.

The CDR3 DNA reads as TGTGCCAGCAGCAAAGAAGATGCGGGTGGGGCCAACGTCCTGACTTTC. This gives the protein CASSKEDAGGANVLTF. This chain links TRBV9 with TRBJ2-6, with D tentatively TRBD2 (5 bases). The CDR3 totals 16 residues. V lost 4 bases to trimming and J lost 3 bases, with 14 bases between them. The V gene's germline CDR1 is SGDLS and CDR2 YYNGEE.

This clone was counted between two and nine times. The V call is TRBV21-1, the J call TRBJ2-7; the table's D gene call, TRBD1, was not cross checked with the DNA. TRBV21-1 is shown as a pseudogene. The CDR3 has 12 amino acids. The CDR3 sequence: CAGGDRGTEQYF. The CDR3 bases are TGTGCCGGCGGGGACAGGGGCACCGAGCAGTACTTC.

V usage is TRBV10-3 and J usage is TRBJ1-1; 7 bases map to TRBD1. Losses at the gene ends were 6 bases for V and 5 bases for J; bases not matched to a gene: 3. CDR1 and CDR2 (germline): ENHRY, SYGVKD. CDR3 length equals 12 residues. The CDR3 here is CAISADRTEAFF. CDR3 sequence (DNA): TGTGCCATCAGCGCGGACAGGACTGAAGCTTTCTTT.

On this clone: Its ends do not fully match the called genes, so a read error is possible. The chain joins TRBV7-7 to TRBJ2-1; D uncertain. CDR3 length equals 13 residues. CDR1 is SSHAT and CDR2 is FNYEAQ in the germline V gene (reference sequence). The CDR3 loop is CASSLGGPNEQFF. The CDR3 DNA reads as TGTGCTAGCAGCTTGGGCGGTCCGAATGAGCAGTTCTTC.

V is TRBV5-1 and J is TRBJ2-5; 11 nucleotides match TRBD1. V shed 1 base and J 4 bases; nucleotides not matched to a gene: 6. The CDR3 is 16 residues long. Germline CDR1 SGHRS, CDR2 YFSETQ. The chain's CDR3 is CASSLTGQGVGETQYF. CDR3 bases: TGCGCCAGCAGCTTGACGGGACAGGGGGTGGGAGAGACCCAGTACTTC.

This clone showed up just a few times. The chain uses TRBV30 and TRBJ2-2, with no clear D. The V and J ends lost 3 bases and 3 bases respectively, with 2 bases between them. The germline gives CDR1 GTSNPN, CDR2 SVGIG (reference sequence). The CDR3 runs to 11 residues. The CDR3 DNA reads TGTGCCTGGAGAGACACCGGGGAGCTGTTTTTT. This codes for CAWRDTGELFF.